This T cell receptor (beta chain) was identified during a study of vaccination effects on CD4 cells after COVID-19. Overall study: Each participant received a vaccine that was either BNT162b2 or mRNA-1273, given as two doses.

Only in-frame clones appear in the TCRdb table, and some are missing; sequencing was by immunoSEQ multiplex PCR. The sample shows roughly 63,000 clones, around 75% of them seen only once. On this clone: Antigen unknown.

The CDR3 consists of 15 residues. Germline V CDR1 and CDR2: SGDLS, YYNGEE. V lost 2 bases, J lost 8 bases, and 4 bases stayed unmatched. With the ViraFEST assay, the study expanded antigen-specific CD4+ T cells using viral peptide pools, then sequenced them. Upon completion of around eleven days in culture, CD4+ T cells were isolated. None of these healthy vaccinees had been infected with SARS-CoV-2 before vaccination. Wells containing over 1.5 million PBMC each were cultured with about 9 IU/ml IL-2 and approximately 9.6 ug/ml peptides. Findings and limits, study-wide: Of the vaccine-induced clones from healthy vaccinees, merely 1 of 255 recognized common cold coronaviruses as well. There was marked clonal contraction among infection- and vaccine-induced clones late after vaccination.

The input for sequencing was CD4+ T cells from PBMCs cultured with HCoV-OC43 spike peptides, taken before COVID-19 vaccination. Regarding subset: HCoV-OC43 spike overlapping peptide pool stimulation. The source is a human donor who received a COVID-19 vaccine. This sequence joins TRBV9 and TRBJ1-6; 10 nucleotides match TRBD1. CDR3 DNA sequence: TGTGCCAGCAGCGTTTCGACAGGGGGCCATTCACCCCTCCACTTT. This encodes CASSVSTGGHSPLHF.